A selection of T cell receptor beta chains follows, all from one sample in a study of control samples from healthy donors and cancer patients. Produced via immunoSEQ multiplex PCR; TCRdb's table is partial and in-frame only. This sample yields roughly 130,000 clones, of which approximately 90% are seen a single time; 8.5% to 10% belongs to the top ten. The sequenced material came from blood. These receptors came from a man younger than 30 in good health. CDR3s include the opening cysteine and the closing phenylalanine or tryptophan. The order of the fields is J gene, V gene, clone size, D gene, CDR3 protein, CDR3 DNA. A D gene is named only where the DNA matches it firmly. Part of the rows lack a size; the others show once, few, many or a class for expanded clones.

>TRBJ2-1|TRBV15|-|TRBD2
CATSRLAVSSYNEQFF
TGTGCCACCAGCAGGCTAGCGGTAAGCTCCTACAATGAGCAGTTCTTC
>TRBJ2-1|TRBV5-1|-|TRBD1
CASSLFPRDRAAYNEQFF
TGCGCCAGCAGCTTGTTCCCGAGGGACAGGGCGGCCTACAATGAGCAGTTCTTC
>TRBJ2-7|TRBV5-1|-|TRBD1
CASSWTGEGNEQYF
TGCGCCAGCAGCTGGACAGGGGAAGGCAACGAGCAGTACTTC
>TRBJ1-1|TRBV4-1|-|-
CASSQDIGVFTEAFF
TGCGCCAGCAGCCAAGATATCGGGGTCTTCACTGAAGCTTTCTTT
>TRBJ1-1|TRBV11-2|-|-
CASSPNRAPNTEAFF
TGTGCCAGCAGCCCGAACAGGGCCCCGAACACTGAAGCTTTCTTT
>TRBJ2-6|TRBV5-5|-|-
CASSLDPGSSGANVLTF
TGTGCCAGCAGCTTGGATCCGGGGTCCTCTGGGGCCAACGTCCTGACTTTC
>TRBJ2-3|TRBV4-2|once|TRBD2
CASSQEESSGGADTQYF
TGTGCCAGCAGCCAAGAGGAGTCTAGCGGGGGCGCGGATACGCAGTATTTT
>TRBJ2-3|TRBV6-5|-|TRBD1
CASSYSGGAPDTQYF
TGTGCCAGCAGTTATTCAGGGGGCGCCCCAGATACGCAGTATTTT
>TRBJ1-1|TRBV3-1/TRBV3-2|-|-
CASSPGGTQAFF
TGTGCCAGCAGCCCTGGTGGTACTCAAGCTTTCTTT
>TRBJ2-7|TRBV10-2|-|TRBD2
CASSEGGGAYEQYF
TGCGCCAGCAGTGAGGGCGGGGGGGCCTACGAGCAGTACTTC
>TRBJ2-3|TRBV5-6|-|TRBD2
CASSGLLAGRADTQYF
TGTGCCAGCAGCGGCCTTTTAGCGGGGAGGGCAGATACGCAGTATTTT
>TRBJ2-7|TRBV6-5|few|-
CASSRDRSGYEQYF
TGTGCCAGCAGTAGAGACAGGAGCGGCTACGAGCAGTACTTC
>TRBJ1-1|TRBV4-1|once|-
CASSQGLDEAFF
TGCGCCAGCAGCCAAGGACTGGATGAAGCTTTCTTT
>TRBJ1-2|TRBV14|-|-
CASSQDGRGYGYTF
TGTGCCAGCAGCCAAGATGGTAGGGGTTATGGCTACACCTTC
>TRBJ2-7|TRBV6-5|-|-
CASTPTQGDPYEQYF
TGTGCCAGCACGCCGACACAGGGAGACCCCTACGAGCAGTACTTC
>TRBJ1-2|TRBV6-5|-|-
CASTRGLFYGYTF
TGTGCCAGCACCCGAGGCCTATTCTATGGCTACACCTTC
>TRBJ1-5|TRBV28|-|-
CASSFPTYGGNQPQHF
TGTGCCAGCAGTTTTCCCACCTACGGGGGCAATCAGCCCCAGCATTTT
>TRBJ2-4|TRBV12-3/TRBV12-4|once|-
CASSLEGHIQYF
TGTGCCAGCAGTTTGGAGGGACATATTCAGTACTTC
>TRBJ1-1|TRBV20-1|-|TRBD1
CSASPGTGVNTEAFF
TGCAGTGCTAGTCCCGGGACAGGGGTTAACACTGAAGCTTTCTTT
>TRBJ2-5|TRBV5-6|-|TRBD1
CASSLGTGMETQYF
TGTGCCAGCAGCCTAGGGACAGGGATGGAGACCCAGTACTTC
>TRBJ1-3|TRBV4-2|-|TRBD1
CASSQEPTGTGPYLGNTIYF
TGTGCCAGCAGCCAAGAGCCCACAGGGACAGGACCTTATCTTGGAAACACCATATATTTT
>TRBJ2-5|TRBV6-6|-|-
CASSYSGQETQYF
TGTGCCAGCAGTTACTCAGGTCAAGAGACCCAGTACTTC
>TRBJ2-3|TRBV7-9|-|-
CASSLGVRPGDTQYF
TGTGCCAGCAGCTTGGGAGTCCGTCCCGGAGATACGCAGTATTTT
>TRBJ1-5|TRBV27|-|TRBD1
CASSLSRTGGAHQPQHF
TGTGCCAGCAGTTTATCCCGGACAGGGGGCGCCCATCAGCCCCAGCATTTT
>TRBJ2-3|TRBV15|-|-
CATSRGGQGLGTQYF
TGTGCCACCAGCAGAGGTGGGCAGGGGCTGGGTACGCAGTATTTT
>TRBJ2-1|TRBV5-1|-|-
CASRKDGTSSYNEQFF
TGCGCCAGCAGAAAGGACGGAACTAGCTCCTACAATGAGCAGTTCTTC
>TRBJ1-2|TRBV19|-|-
CASIPPGRRWGSYGYTF
TGTGCCAGTATTCCCCCTGGCCGGCGGTGGGGGAGCTATGGCTACACCTTC
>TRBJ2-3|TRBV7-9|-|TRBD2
CASSLVVAGLTDTQYF
TGTGCCAGCAGCTTAGTGGTAGCGGGGCTAACAGATACGCAGTATTTT
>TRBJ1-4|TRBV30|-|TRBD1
CAWAGTGYEKLFF
TGTGCCTGGGCCGGGACAGGGTACGAAAAACTGTTTTTT
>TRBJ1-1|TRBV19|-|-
CASTWDHMNTEAFF
TGTGCCAGCACTTGGGACCACATGAACACTGAAGCTTTCTTT
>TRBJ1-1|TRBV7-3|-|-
CASSLTSGSTEAFF
TGTGCCAGCAGCTTAACGTCAGGGTCGACTGAAGCTTTCTTT
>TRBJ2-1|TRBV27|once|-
CASSALRGAGRISYNEQFF
TGTGCCAGCAGCGCGCTACGGGGAGCGGGCCGTATTTCCTACAATGAGCAGTTCTTC
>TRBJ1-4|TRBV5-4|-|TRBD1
CASSFTGTVNEKLFF
TGTGCCAGCAGCTTCACCGGGACAGTTAATGAAAAACTGTTTTTT
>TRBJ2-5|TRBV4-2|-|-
CASSQDQGGGPQTQYF
TGTGCCAGCAGCCAAGATCAGGGAGGGGGCCCTCAGACCCAGTACTTC
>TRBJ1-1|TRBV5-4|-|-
CASSLGTGGNTEAFF
TGTGCCAGCAGCTTGGGTACCGGGGGGAACACTGAAGCTTTCTTT
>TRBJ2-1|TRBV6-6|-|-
CASSYGVNEQFF
TGTGCCAGCAGTTACGGAGTTAATGAGCAGTTCTTC
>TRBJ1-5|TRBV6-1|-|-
CASSDLYSNQPQHF
TGTGCCAGCAGTGACCTGTATAGCAATCAGCCCCAGCATTTT
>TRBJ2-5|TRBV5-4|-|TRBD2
CASSLASGVETQYF
TGTGCCAGCAGCTTAGCTAGCGGGGTGGAGACCCAGTACTTC
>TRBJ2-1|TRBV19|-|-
CASSIHTGKDEQFF
TGTGCCAGTAGTATCCACACAGGGAAGGATGAGCAGTTCTTC
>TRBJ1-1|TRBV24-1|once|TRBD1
CATSDWTGLRNTEAFF
TGTGCCACCAGTGATTGGACAGGGCTTAGGAACACTGAAGCTTTCTTT
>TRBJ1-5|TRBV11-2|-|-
CASSLGNHFSNQPQHF
TGTGCCAGCAGCTTAGGTAACCACTTTAGCAATCAGCCCCAGCATTTT
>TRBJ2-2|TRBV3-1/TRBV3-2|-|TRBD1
CASSQRGQGEGELFF
TGTGCCAGCAGCCAGAGGGGACAGGGGGAAGGGGAGCTGTTTTTT
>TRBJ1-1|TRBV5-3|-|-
CARSLARKGNTEAFF
TGTGCCAGAAGCTTGGCCCGCAAAGGAAACACTGAAGCTTTCTTT